The sequence of this TCR beta chain was determined in a study of blood T cells in healthy people across ages (dated by TCRdb to the mid-2010s). Looking at the study overall: In model experiments, template switching captured roughly one uniquely barcoded TCR beta cDNA molecule for every two T cells. For two donors (one aged 18 to 30 and one aged 80 or older), the study analyzed two additional independent replicas of 1 million unique cDNA reads from the same blood draw. The donors were split into four age groups: young (average 16 years), middle-aged (about 40), aged (about 56) and long-lived (more than 80). Using deep sequencing normalized with unique cDNA molecular identifiers, the study measured how TCR beta repertoire diversity changes with age. To avoid experimental bias, donors of different ages were spread randomly across the sequencing lanes. Results and caveats for the whole study, not just this receptor: Compared with the aged group, the long-lived group had more naive CD4+ T cells, fewer expanded clones and increased TCR diversity, a pattern suggesting age selection. Donor CMV infection status was unknown, potentially confounding age-related changes in expanded clonotypes. Since profiling was done on bulk unsorted PBMCs, naive and antigen-experienced compartments could not be conclusively compared. A strong correlation was found between observed TCR beta diversity and the percentage of naive T cells measured by flow cytometry. Observed TCR beta diversity per million T cells fell roughly linearly with age, and a significant reduction was already apparent by age around 39. Estimates of total diversity based on one million sequenced T cells were considered lower bounds and underestimates.

Donors were 39 systemically healthy Caucasian individuals from Russia aged 6 to 90 years. Each donor gave approximately 9.3 milliliters of peripheral blood, collected into EDTA-treated Vacutainer tubes. PBMCs were isolated by Ficoll-Paque density-gradient centrifugation, with at least 7 million obtained per sample. Total RNA was extracted from PBMCs with Trizol reagent, with at least 6 micrograms obtained per sample. The percentages of naive CD45RAhigh/CD27high T cells were determined by flow cytometry on a PBMC aliquot from every donor. Library creation used 5' RACE. These reads were obtained on an Illumina HiSeq 2500. The second PCR ran for roughly 7 to 12 cycles and used a J-beta primer mix along with a sample-barcoded 5' primer. A unique molecular identifier was introduced onto each TCR beta cDNA molecule by a template-switch 5' adaptor carrying 12 random nucleotides. Each sample yielded at least 2.5 million CDR3-containing paired-end reads. All of the RNA was converted into first-strand cDNA using the Mint cDNA synthesis kit, with a TRBC-specific oligonucleotide serving as the primer. After uracil-DNA glycosylase treatment, a first 18-cycle PCR used universal primers M1SS and BC2_uni_R on all cDNA. Per the original workflow: For normalization, 1 million high-quality reads, each with a distinct molecular identifier, were randomly selected from each sample. Reads sharing molecular identifiers were discarded rather than binned into consensus sequences. CDR3 identification, clonotype clustering and error correction used MiTCR with a Q25 quality threshold and the strictest error-elimination algorithm. A nonparametric unseen species model using Euler transformation provided a lower-bound estimate of total TCR beta diversity. Using fastp trimming at Q25 and MiXCR clonotype assembly, TCRdb reanalyzed the public sequencing data and kept in-frame beta chains. A single entry per CDR3 protein holds the most common genes and DNA from its merged rows. The V and J calls and clone size come from TCRdb's table, not from the authors' own analysis. The sample contains roughly 1,700,000 distinct CDR3 sequences, 28% of them found a single time. Jointly, the top ten make up roughly 8.2% of the sample.

CDR1 and CDR2 are drawn from the germline V gene: LGHNA, YSLEER. V gives up 0 bases and J gives up 0 bases, and the segment between their germline ends measures 12 bases. The length of the CDR3 is 16 amino acids, counting both ends. Solely the CDR3 DNA is kept, with 48 bases framed from the first base. To note about this clonotype: The clone's antigen remains unknown. Since the CDR3 does not end with the conserved phenylalanine or tryptophan, this likely comes from a read error.

The sequence was collected from a woman in her 30s in good health. The chain is assembled from TRBV4-3 and TRBJ2-7; TRBD2 might be the D gene, on 6 matching bases. What was sequenced was blood. The base sequence is TGCGCCAGCAGCCAAGACGTGGAGGGGTCCTCCTACGAGCAGTACTGC. It is translated as CASSQDVEGSSYEQYC.